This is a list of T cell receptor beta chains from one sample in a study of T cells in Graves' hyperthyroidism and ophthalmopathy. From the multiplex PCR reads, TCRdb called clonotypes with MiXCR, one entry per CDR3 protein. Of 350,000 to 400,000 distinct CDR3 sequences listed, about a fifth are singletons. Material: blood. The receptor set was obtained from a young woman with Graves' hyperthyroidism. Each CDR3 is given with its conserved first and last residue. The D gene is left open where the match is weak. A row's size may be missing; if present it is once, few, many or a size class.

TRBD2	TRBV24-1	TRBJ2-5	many	CATSDFRGGTISEETQYF	TGTGCCACCAGTGATTTTCGGGGGGGTACCATTTCTGAAGAGACCCAGTACTTC
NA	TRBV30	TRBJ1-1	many	CAWNLGVEAFF	TGTGCCTGGAACCTCGGGGTTGAAGCTTTCTTT
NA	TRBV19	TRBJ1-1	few	CASRAQGFTEAFF	TGTGCCAGTAGAGCCCAGGGCTTCACTGAAGCTTTCTTT
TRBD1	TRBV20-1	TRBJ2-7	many	CSARRDREVYEQYF	TGCAGTGCTAGAAGGGACAGGGAAGTCTACGAGCAGTACTTC
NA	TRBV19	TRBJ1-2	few	CASSILRRDGYTF	TGTGCCAGTAGTATTCTCCGGCGGGACGGCTACACCTTC
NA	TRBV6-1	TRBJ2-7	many	CASSEALAVTYEQYF	TGTGCCAGCAGTGAAGCGCTCGCAGTAACCTACGAGCAGTACTTC
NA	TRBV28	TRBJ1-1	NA	CASSLSGQEAFF	TGTGCCAGCAGTTTATCTGGACAGGAAGCTTTCTTT
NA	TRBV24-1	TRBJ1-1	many	CATSDTGTTEAFF	TGTGCCACCAGTGATACAGGGACCACTGAAGCTTTCTTT
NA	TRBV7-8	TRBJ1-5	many	CASSFSGGGQGGNQPQHF	TGTGCCAGCAGCTTTAGTGGGGGGGGCCAGGGTGGCAATCAGCCCCAGCATTTT
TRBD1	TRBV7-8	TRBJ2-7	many	CASSSPGQGTEQYF	TGTGCCAGCAGCTCTCCGGGACAGGGCACCGAGCAGTACTTC
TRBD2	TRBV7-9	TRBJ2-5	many	CASSKRGGETQYF	TGTGCCAGCAGCAAGCGGGGGGGAGAGACCCAGTACTTC
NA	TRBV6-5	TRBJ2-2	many	CASSNYHGRTGELFF	TGTGCCAGCAGTAACTACCACGGACGGACCGGGGAGCTGTTTTTT
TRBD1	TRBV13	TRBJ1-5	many	CASQQGANQPQHF	TGTGCCAGTCAACAGGGGGCCAATCAGCCCCAGCATTTT
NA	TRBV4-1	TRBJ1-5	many	CASSPDLPLNQPQHF	TGCGCCAGCAGCCCGGACCTCCCACTTAATCAGCCCCAGCATTTT
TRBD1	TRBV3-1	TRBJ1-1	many	CASSPQGAGTEAFF	TGTGCCAGCAGCCCGCAGGGGGCAGGCACTGAAGCTTTCTTT
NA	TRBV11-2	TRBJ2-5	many	CASSQAGETQYF	TGTGCCAGCAGCCAGGCGGGCGAGACCCAGTACTTC
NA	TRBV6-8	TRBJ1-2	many	CASRPGGVGGYTF	TGTGCCAGCAGGCCCGGGGGAGTCGGAGGCTACACCTTC